Below are 17 T cell receptor beta chains sequenced from a single sample in a study of T cell changes during pregnancy in multiple sclerosis. Measured with immunoSEQ multiplex PCR; TCRdb has only the in-frame clones, and not every one. This sample carries around 33,000 clones, approximately 88% of them seen once, and the ten largest clones take approximately 8.4%. The specimen comprised CD8+ T cells from peripheral blood mononuclear cells, sampled before pregnancy. These receptors originate from a female donor with multiple sclerosis, enrolled in a pregnancy study.

The rearrangement joins TRBV28 to TRBJ1-5; a weak D match, TRBD1 (5 bases). CDR1 is MDHEN and CDR2 is SYDVKM in the germline V gene. The CDR3 has 16 amino acids. The V end lost 8 bases, the J end lost 1 base, and 18 bases lay between the germline ends. The CDR3 DNA reads as TGTGCCAGCCGCCGTCCTGGAGCAGGGAGCAATCAGCCCCAGCATTTT. It is translated as CASRRPGAGSNQPQHF.

J is TRBJ1-2 and V is TRBV27; maybe TRBD1 (5 bases). Germline values: CDR1 MNHEY, CDR2 SMNVEV (reference sequence). This CDR3 has 13 amino acids. V dropped 2 bases and J dropped 4 bases, with 8 bases sitting between them. CDR3 bases: TGTGCCAGCAGTTTACGGCAGGGCTATGGCTACACCTTC. It encodes CASSLRQGYGYTF.

J is TRBJ2-1 and V is TRBV2; 14 nucleotides line up with TRBD2. The CDR3 is 15 residues long. Unmatched junction bases numbered 0, after V lost 4 bases and J lost 4 bases. The germline CDR1 and CDR2 sequences are SNHLY and FYNNEI. In nucleotides, the CDR3 is TGTGCCAGCAGTGGACTAGCGGGGGGGTACAATGAGCAGTTCTTC. Its translation is CASSGLAGGYNEQFF.

The chain carries TRBV11-2 and TRBJ1-6; possibly TRBD1 for D (6 bases). From germline, CDR1 is SGHAT and CDR2 FQNNGV. V lost 3 bases, J lost 0 bases, and 9 bases lay in between. The CDR3 spans 16 residues. The CDR3 here is CASSFQGSSYNSPLHF. The CDR3 nucleotides read TGTGCCAGCAGCTTCCAGGGGAGCTCCTATAATTCACCCCTCCACTTT.

The chain employs TRBV5-1 and TRBJ2-7; 10 bases agree with TRBD1. V lost 4 bases and J lost 1; bases outside the gene matches: 5. CDR1 is SGHRS and CDR2 is YFSETQ in the germline V gene. CDR3 size: 15 residues. The CDR3 is CASSQPGQGSYEQYF. CDR3 bases: TGCGCCAGCAGCCAACCGGGACAGGGGTCCTACGAGCAGTACTTC.

This chain links TRBV5-4 with TRBJ2-3; 11 bases are shared with TRBD2. CDR1 SGHNT and CDR2 YYREEE come from the germline V gene (reference sequence). The CDR3 length is 17 residues. V was pared by 0 bases and J by 3 bases, with 6 bases of the junction left unmatched. The CDR3 sequence is CASSLEGSGGATDTQYF. In DNA, the CDR3 is TGTGCCAGCAGCTTGGAGGGTAGCGGGGGGGCGACAGATACGCAGTATTTT.

The rearrangement joins TRBV19 to TRBJ2-7; no clear D gene. The V and J ends lost 3 bases and 3 bases respectively, with 9 bases between them. The CDR3 loop spans 13 amino acids. Germline lookup yields CDR1 LNHDA and CDR2 SQIVND (reference sequence). CDR3 amino acids: CASSILVNYEQYF. The CDR3 nucleotides read TGTGCCAGTAGTATCTTAGTGAACTACGAGCAGTACTTC.

The chain is built from TRBV9 and TRBJ2-5; 7 nucleotides match TRBD1. With V trimmed by 0 bases and J by 5 bases, 7 bases remained unmatched. The CDR3 sequence is 15 residues long. Germline loops: CDR1 SGDLS, CDR2 YYNGEE. The CDR3 DNA reads as TGTGCCAGCAGCGTAGACAGGGGAAATAGGGAGACCCAGTACTTC. Its protein product is CASSVDRGNRETQYF. Full variable domain (outside the CDR3, taken from reference TRBV9 and TRBJ2-5): DSGVTQTPKHLITATGQRVTLRCSPRSGDLSVYWYQQSLDQGLQFLIQYYNGEERAKGNILERFSAQQFPDLHSELNLSSLELGDSALYFCASSVDRGNRETQYFGPGTRLLVL.

The chain joins TRBV4-3 to TRBJ2-7, with 9 bases lining up with TRBD1. The V and J ends lost 0 bases and 5 bases, in that order; junction bases with no gene match: 5. Germline values: CDR1 LGHNA, CDR2 YSLEER. The CDR3 extends over 15 amino acids. The CDR3: CASSQDSGTGNEQYF. Here the CDR3 DNA reads TGCGCCAGCAGCCAAGATTCCGGGACAGGGAACGAGCAGTACTTC.

The rearrangement joins TRBV10-2 to TRBJ2-5; D is perhaps TRBD1 (7 bases). The CDR3 consists of 15 residues. V lost 3 bases, J lost 5 bases, and 16 bases lay in between. Germline V gives CDR1 WSHSY, CDR2 SAAADI. The CDR3 protein is CASSDVRAGGETQYF. CDR3 nucleotide sequence: TGCGCCAGCAGTGATGTGCGGGCAGGGGGGGAGACCCAGTACTTC.

The gene calls are TRBV19 and TRBJ2-5, with 12 bases aligning to TRBD2. Germline V gives CDR1 LNHDA, CDR2 SQIVND (reference sequence). The CDR3 has 17 residues. Unmatched junction bases numbered 12, after V lost 5 bases and J lost 5 bases. Here the CDR3 reads CASSSRTSGVFAETQYF. CDR3 nucleotides: TGTGCCAGTAGTTCCAGGACTAGCGGGGTCTTTGCGGAGACCCAGTACTTC.

CDR3 loop: CAIYRGDRGRRGGYTF. CDR3 nucleotides: TGTGCCATCTATCGGGGGGACAGGGGGCGAAGAGGTGGCTACACCTTC. The chain recombines TRBV10-3 with TRBJ1-2, with 12 bases matching TRBD1. Germline CDR1 is ENHRY and CDR2 is SYGVKD. This CDR3 has 16 amino acids. The junction had 14 bases not matched to a gene; V was cut back by 8 bases and J by 7 bases.

V is TRBV6-5 and J is TRBJ2-7; tentative D call: TRBD1 (6 bases). The germline V and J ends were trimmed by 5 bases and 2 bases, with 13 bases remaining between them. CDR3 size: 14 residues. CDR1 is MNHEY and CDR2 is SVGAGI in the germline V gene. CDR3 coding DNA: TGTGCCAGCAGTCCCATAGGACAGACCTACGAGCAGTACTTC. This codes for CASSPIGQTYEQYF.

The J gene is TRBJ1-6, the V gene TRBV28, with D hard to call. The germline CDR1 and CDR2 sequences are MDHEN and SYDVKM. Trimming stripped 4 bases from V and 8 bases from J, with 3 bases between. CDR3 length: 11 amino acids. The DNA of the CDR3 is TGTGCCAGCAGTTCCTATTCACCCCTCCACTTT. Amino acids: CASSSYSPLHF. Combining the CDR3 with reference TRBV28 and TRBJ1-6 gives the whole variable domain DVKVTQSSRYLVKRTGEKVFLECVQDMDHENMFWYRQDPGLGLRLIYFSYDVKMKEKGDIPEGYSVSREKKERFSLILESASTNQTSMYLCASSSYSPLHFGNGTRLTVT.

This chain joins TRBV28 and TRBJ1-4, with 9 bases fitting TRBD1. This CDR3 is 15 amino acids long. The V gene's germline CDR1 is MDHEN and CDR2 SYDVKM. Losses at the gene ends were 6 bases for V and 8 bases for J; bases not matched to a gene: 10. The CDR3 loop is CASSLTGGLGEKLFF. CDR3 in DNA: TGTGCCAGCAGCTTGACAGGGGGGCTCGGGGAAAAACTGTTTTTT. Full variable domain (outside the CDR3, taken from reference TRBV28 and TRBJ1-4): DVKVTQSSRYLVKRTGEKVFLECVQDMDHENMFWYRQDPGLGLRLIYFSYDVKMKEKGDIPEGYSVSREKKERFSLILESASTNQTSMYLCASSLTGGLGEKLFFGSGTQLSVL.

V usage is TRBV27 and J usage is TRBJ2-2; D is uncertain. Germline CDR1 is MNHEY and CDR2 is SMNVEV (reference sequence). Deletions cut 7 bases from V and 8 bases from J, with 23 bases between. This CDR3 is built from 16 residues. The CDR3 loop is CASTNPAGRGLGELFF. The CDR3 DNA is TGTGCCAGCACCAACCCGGCCGGTCGAGGTTTAGGGGAGCTGTTTTTT.

In DNA, the CDR3 is TGTGCCAGCAGTTCCGGGACAGGGTATCAGCCCCAGCATTTT. Amino acids: CASSSGTGYQPQHF. J is TRBJ1-5 and V is TRBV6-5, with 9 nucleotides matching TRBD1. This CDR3 is 14 amino acids long. Unmatched junction bases numbered 3, after V lost 4 bases and J lost 5 bases. Germline CDR1 MNHEY, CDR2 SVGAGI.